This T cell receptor (beta chain) was documented in a study of shared T cell receptors in the human thymus. The assay was immunoSEQ multiplex PCR, and TCRdb's table has in-frame clones only and misses some. The sample has about 540,000 clones, about four fifths seen once. These data also formed part of another study, on human thymus T cells.

The receptor comes from a boy less than two years old with a congenital heart defect. Material: thymocytes.

The CDR3, as DNA: TGTGCCAGCAGAGAGACAGCGAACACTGAAGCTTTCTTT. It encodes CASRETANTEAFF. V is TRBV7-3 and J is TRBJ1-1; the D gene is possibly TRBD1 (5 bases). The CDR3 is 13 amino acids. Between the trimmed V and J ends, which lost 6 bases and 1 base, there was a span of 9 bases. Germline assignment: CDR1 SGHTA and CDR2 FQGTGA.